This paragraph reports one TCR beta chain. What it recognizes is unknown. Clones were sequenced by immunoSEQ multiplex PCR, and TCRdb holds only the in-frame ones, with some missing. The table shows 53,000 or so clones, with more than 75% occurring only once. The junction had 4 bases not matched to a gene; V was cut back by 8 bases and J by 3 bases. The CDR3 loop spans 14 amino acids. Germline CDR1 and CDR2: SGHAT and FQNNGV. This sample stems from a study of OX40 agonist ivuxolimab in advanced cancers. Study overall: In this trial design, patients received ivuxolimab intravenously at 0.01 to 10 mg/kg every 2 weeks.

Findings of the study overall: CD8+ T cells averaged more expanded clones than CD4+.

The sequenced sample was CD4+ or CD8+ T cells sorted from blood, obtained in a trial of the OX40 agonist ivuxolimab. The genes are TRBV11-2 and TRBJ2-2; 9 bases agree with TRBD1. The sequence was obtained from an adult with an advanced solid tumor such as melanoma, head and neck, liver or kidney cancer. The CDR3 bases are TGTGCCAGCTCCCGGGACAGGGACACCGGGGAGCTGTTTTTT. Translated: CASSRDRDTGELFF.